The next 6 T cell receptor beta chains were all read from a single sample in a study of blood T cell repertoires in COVID-19. Sequencing used immunoSEQ multiplex PCR; TCRdb keeps in-frame clones, though not all of them. Of more than 85,000 clones in the sample, about nine tenths are singletons; the top ten hold about 5.7%. Sequenced material: peripheral blood. The receptor source for this set is a woman between 50 and 59 years old with COVID-19, enrolled during active disease.

The CDR3 spells CASSRTSGGNYEQYF. CDR3 in DNA: TGTGCCAGCAGTCGGACTAGCGGGGGGAACTACGAGCAGTACTTC. The genes are TRBV2 and TRBJ2-7; 14 nucleotides agree with TRBD2. The J segment lost 3 bases and the V segment lost 5 bases, leaving 3 bases of the junction unmatched. Per the germline V gene, CDR1 is SNHLY and CDR2 is FYNNEI. The CDR3 extends over 15 amino acids.

The CDR3 is CASSQMGLAASEQFF. In DNA form, the CDR3 reads TGTGCCAGCAGCCAAATGGGACTAGCGGCGAGTGAGCAGTTCTTC. This sequence joins TRBV3-1 (or the pseudogene TRBV3-2) and TRBJ2-1, with TRBD2 matching 11 bases. Trimming at V came to 2 bases and at J to 9 bases, leaving 6 bases not matched to a gene. Germline assignment: CDR1 LGHDT and CDR2 YNNKEL (reference sequence). CDR3 length: 15 residues.

This chain joins TRBV9 and TRBJ2-2; 8 nucleotides match TRBD2. The CDR3 is 14 residues long. Germline V gene sequence: CDR1 SGDLS, CDR2 YYNGEE. J gave up 5 bases and V 4 bases, and 4 bases lay outside the gene matches. The DNA for the CDR3 is TGTGCCAGCAGCCCACGGGGGGGGACCGGGGAGCTGTTTTTT. Protein sequence: CASSPRGGTGELFF.

The chain has TRBV30 and TRBJ1-1; TRBD1 agrees at 12 bases. This CDR3 is 16 amino acids long. Germline CDR1 and CDR2: GTSNPN and SVGIG (reference sequence). V was clipped by 7 bases and J by 3 bases; unmatched bases: 12. CDR3 nucleotides: TGTGCCTCGCAGCCGGGACAGGGGGCCCGAGACACTGAAGCTTTCTTT. Residues: CASQPGQGARDTEAFF.

The chain combines TRBV6-5 with TRBJ1-5; no clear D. Trimming stripped 3 bases from V and 3 bases from J, with 9 bases between. The V gene's germline CDR1 is MNHEY and CDR2 SVGAGI. There are 14 residues in the CDR3. CDR3: CASSYSDNNQPQHF. In nucleotides, the CDR3 is TGTGCCAGCAGTTATAGTGACAACAATCAGCCCCAGCATTTT.

The CDR3 region is CSVGSPGLAFTGELFF. The CDR3 nucleotides are TGCAGCGTTGGATCGCCGGGACTAGCGTTCACCGGGGAGCTGTTTTTT. The chain couples TRBV29-1 to TRBJ2-2; TRBD2 matches at 10 bases. The V gene end was trimmed by 4 bases and the J gene end by 4 bases; junction bases not matched to a gene: 9. Germline V gene data show CDR1 as SQVTM and CDR2 as ANQGSEA. CDR3 size: 16 residues.